This T cell receptor beta chain is from a study of early T cells in non-severe SARS-CoV-2 infection. V was pared by 0 bases and J by 8 bases, with 16 bases between. Germline CDR1 reads KGHDR; CDR2 reads SFDVKD. The CDR3 spans 16 residues. TCRdb ran MiXCR on the 5' RACE reads and lists one entry per CDR3 protein. The sample includes roughly 41,000 distinct CDR3 sequences, 5% to 6.5% of them seen just once. V gene TRBV24-1 combines with J gene TRBJ2-1, with a tentative D call TRBD1 (6 bases). This receptor was taken from an adult who was a healthcare worker with PCR-confirmed SARS-CoV-2 infection or an uninfected control (not recorded which). The specimen sequenced was whole blood. In nucleotides, the CDR3 is TGTGCCACCAGTGATTTGCAAGGGACACGGGTTTATGAGCAGTTCTTC. Encoded protein: CATSDLQGTRVYEQFF.